By sample fraction, the clone carrying this T cell receptor beta chain is medium-sized (0.01 to 0.1%). Its antigen is not known. V was cut by 3 bases and J by 5 bases, with 16 bases left in between. The CDR3 sequence is 15 residues long. The TRBV12-4/TRBJ1-2 clonotypes were amplified using barcode primers with ligated adaptors. TCRdb re-called the multiplex PCR reads with MiXCR, one entry per CDR3 protein. The table lists thousands of distinct CDR3 sequences, around 1.1% of them singletons. Treg sorting used a CD4+CD25+CD127-/low gate. Study findings and constraints: Naive CD4+ cells shared around 13% of tumor Treg sequences. Tumor Treg TCRs overlapped most with tumor naive CD4+ cells. The TCR gene usage of tumor memory CD4+ T cells clustered together with blood and lymph node memory CD4+ cells and with lymph node naive CD4+ cells.

The source material was tumor-infiltrating Tregs sorted from the breast tumor. This clonotype was obtained from a female donor with breast cancer. The rearrangement joins TRBV12-3 or TRBV12-4 to TRBJ1-2; D is undetermined. The CDR3 bases are TGTGCCAGCAGTTTTAGTTTGGCGGCAATTTATGGCTACACCTTC. Translated, it gives CASSFSLAAIYGYTF.